This entry lists 14 T cell receptor beta chains sequenced from one sample in a study of metastatic and nonmetastatic thyroid tumors (dated by TCRdb to about 2020). Preparation of the library involved PCR. TCRdb names Illumina HiSeq 4000 as the instrument used. TCRdb reworked the public reads: Q25 trimming with fastp, MiXCR clone assembly, productive beta chains retained. For this sample the table gives roughly 70,000 clones, of which more than 15% were detected only once. Around 13% of the sample is held by the ten biggest clonotypes. No treatment had been received by any patient before thyroid surgery. Sequencing was performed on blood. Receptor source: a female donor with papillary thyroid cancer or a benign thyroid nodule (not recorded which). Some clones in this sample may be carry-over from other donors' samples.

The chain joins TRBV30 to TRBJ2-5, with 8 bases lining up with TRBD2. Germline-derived CDR1 and CDR2 are GTSNPN and SVGIG (reference sequence). CDR3 size: 13 residues. Unmatched junction bases numbered 1, after V lost 0 bases and J lost 4 bases. The CDR3 nucleotides are TGTGCCTGGAGTGTTAGCGGGATAGAGACCCAGTACTTC. It translates to CAWSVSGIETQYF.

This rearrangement joins TRBV30 to TRBJ2-2; D might be TRBD2 (6 bases). Between the trimmed V and J ends, which lost 3 bases and 7 bases, there was a span of 9 bases. The CDR3 is 12 residues long. Germline lookup yields CDR1 GTSNPN and CDR2 SVGIG (reference sequence). The CDR3: CAWREGGGELFF. CDR3 sequence (DNA): TGTGCCTGGAGGGAGGGCGGCGGGGAGCTGTTTTTT.

The J gene is TRBJ2-2, the V gene TRBV27; 7 bases are shared with TRBD1. The junction had 7 bases not matched to a gene; V was cut back by 7 bases and J by 5 bases. This CDR3 has 14 amino acids. Looked up from germline, CDR1 is MNHEY and CDR2 is SMNVEV (reference sequence). The CDR3 loop is CASTSDRETGELFF. CDR3 nucleotides: TGTGCCAGCACATCCGACAGGGAGACCGGGGAGCTGTTTTTT.

The V gene is TRBV6-1, the J gene TRBJ2-5; maybe TRBD2 (6 bases). Trimming cost V 7 bases and J 4 bases, with 22 bases left between them. The CDR3 has 16 amino acids. The germline V gene has CDR1 MNHNS and CDR2 SASEGT. CDR3 bases: TGTGCCAGCAAGGCAACCGACCGGAGGGTTGCAGAGACCCAGTACTTC. Translated, it gives CASKATDRRVAETQYF.

This clone was observed many times. This same CDR3 is encoded by further DNA sequences in the sample. The J gene is TRBJ2-1, the V gene TRBV2, with D maybe TRBD2 (5 bases). The CDR3 extends over 12 amino acids. V dropped 3 bases and J dropped 7 bases, with 7 bases sitting between them. Per germline, CDR1 SNHLY and CDR2 FYNNEI. The CDR3 nucleotides are TGTGCCAGCAGTGACAGCGGTAATGAGCAGTTCTTC. Protein: CASSDSGNEQFF. Based on the CDR3 plus reference TRBV2 and TRBJ2-1, the full variable domain is EPEVTQTPSHQVTQMGQEVILRCVPISNHLYFYWYRQILGQKVEFLVSFYNNEISEKSEIFDDQFSVERPDGSNFTLKIRSTKLEDSAMYFCASSDSGNEQFFGPGTRLTVL.

This clone was seen repeatedly, ten times or more. The J gene is TRBJ2-1, the V gene TRBV4-1; D could derive from TRBD1 or TRBD2 (5 bases each). V shed 0 bases and J shed 3 bases, with 21 bases lying between them. The CDR3 has 19 amino acids. CDR1 MGHRA and CDR2 YSYEKL come from the germline V gene. In DNA, the CDR3 is TGCGCCAGCAGCCAAGAGCCAAGTAGGGGAGCGGCGAACTACAATGAGCAGTTCTTC. This sequence encodes CASSQEPSRGAANYNEQFF.

The chain carries TRBV18 and TRBJ2-7; a weak D match, TRBD1 (6 bases). The CDR3 loop spans 13 amino acids. Trimming took off 3 bases at V and 5 bases at J, with 11 bases between the two ends. Germline lookup yields CDR1 KGHSH and CDR2 LQKENI. The CDR3 is CASSPIQGNEQYF. CDR3 sequence (DNA): TGTGCCAGCTCACCTATCCAGGGGAACGAGCAGTACTTC. The full variable domain, in which reference TRBV18 and TRBJ2-7 provide the parts outside the CDR3, is NAGVMQNPRHLVRRRGQEARLRCSPMKGHSHVYWYRQLPEEGLKFMVYLQKENIIDESGMPKERFSAEFPKEGPSILRIQQVVRGDSAAYFCASSPIQGNEQYFGPGTRLTVT.

This clone was counted between two and nine times. This sequence joins TRBV6-6 and TRBJ1-2, with D tentatively TRBD1 (5 bases). The CDR3 is 16 residues long. Germline V lookup: CDR1 MNHNY, CDR2 SVGAGI (reference sequence). The V end lost 9 bases, the J end lost 3 bases, and 23 bases lay between the germline ends. The CDR3 DNA is TGTGCCAGTATTTACTCTCTGGGGGGATGGGACTATGGCTACACCTTC. Protein sequence: CASIYSLGGWDYGYTF.

This clone appeared many times. This chain uses TRBV7-3 with TRBJ2-1; possible D gene TRBD1, 7 bases. Germline V gene data show CDR1 as SGHTA and CDR2 as FQGTGA. This CDR3 is 15 amino acids long. V was pared by 5 bases and J by 0 bases, with 11 bases between. CDR3 DNA: TGTGCCAGCAGCCCAGGGGGGAGCTCCTACAATGAGCAGTTCTTC. Residues: CASSPGGSSYNEQFF.

This clone was detected ten times or more. The chain uses TRBV28 and TRBJ1-1; 12 positions agree with TRBD1. In germline, CDR1 is MDHEN, CDR2 SYDVKM. Trimming at V came to 3 bases and at J to 2 bases, leaving 10 bases not matched to a gene. This CDR3 is built from 18 residues. The CDR3 here is CASSFPTGTGGLNTEAFF. CDR3 coding DNA: TGTGCCAGCAGTTTCCCCACCGGGACAGGGGGCCTTAACACTGAAGCTTTCTTT.

This clone showed up many times. V gene TRBV2 combines with J gene TRBJ2-7; no reliable D call. V lost 6 bases to trimming and J lost 2 bases, with 20 bases between them. The CDR3 sequence is 16 residues long. CDR1 and CDR2 from the germline V gene are SNHLY and FYNNEI. CDR3 sequence: CASRSANMSRTYEQYF. CDR3 DNA sequence: TGTGCCAGCAGGTCCGCTAACATGAGTAGGACCTACGAGCAGTACTTC.

This clone came up many times. V is TRBV9 and J is TRBJ2-1; 7 nucleotides line up with TRBD2. Germline-derived CDR1 and CDR2 are SGDLS and YYNGEE. The length of the CDR3 is 15 residues. J gave up 3 bases and V 0 bases, and 3 bases lay outside the gene matches. CDR3 sequence (DNA): TGTGCCAGCAGCGTAGGGGGGGAGGGCTACAATGAGCAGTTCTTC. It is translated as CASSVGGEGYNEQFF.

This clone appeared a few times. The chain carries TRBV18 and TRBJ1-3, with D perhaps TRBD1 (5 bases). CDR1 and CDR2 (germline): KGHSH, LQKENI. V was shortened by 3 bases and J by 1 base, with 10 bases between the two germline ends. The CDR3 spans 15 residues. The CDR3 DNA reads as TGTGCCAGCTCACCTTTGACAGTTTCTGGAAACACCATATATTTT. It translates to CASSPLTVSGNTIYF.

In this sample, this clone turned up many times. The chain combines TRBV7-9 with TRBJ1-1, with D possibly matching TRBD1 (6 bases). The germline V and J ends were trimmed by 4 bases and 7 bases, with 16 bases remaining between them. CDR3 length: 14 amino acids. Germline CDR1 and CDR2: SEHNR and FQNEAQ (reference sequence). CDR3 nucleotides: TGTGCCAGCAGCTCCAACACAGGGAGAAATGAAGCTTTCTTT. This encodes CASSSNTGRNEAFF.